This TCR beta chain was recorded in a study of cytomegalovirus exposure and HLA in healthy donors. As for this clone: Its antigen is undetermined.

The study ran its PCR with 60 Vbeta and 13 Jbeta primers. This table comes from immunoSEQ multiplex PCR, and its TCRdb copy is limited to in-frame clones, with some not included. The table records around 36,000 clones, roughly 88% of them present only once. General observations from the study: What a later analysis reportedly showed was that an Asian-associated ancestry cluster had fewer N-insertions than the approximately 720-donor mean. Later analysis identified a missense DCLRE1C variant that was linked to TCR beta V- and J-gene trimming. Previous analysis showed most TCR beta V segments were productive about 90% or about 30% of the time. Most subjects had HLA-A and HLA-B alleles reportedly predicted accurately by TCR beta sequences.

This TCR was sampled from a woman aged 40 to 50 in good health and CMV-seropositive. The sequenced sample was PBMCs.

The CDR3 region is CASSIPGHENYGYTF. Here the CDR3 DNA reads TGTGCCAGTAGTATACCGGGACACGAAAACTATGGCTACACCTTC. This chain connects TRBV19 to TRBJ1-2, with D perhaps TRBD1 (6 bases). Per germline, CDR1 LNHDA and CDR2 SQIVND (reference sequence). CDR3 length equals 15 residues. V was clipped by 2 bases and J by 2 bases, with 12 bases between them.